The present T cell receptor (beta chain) was sequenced within a study of cytomegalovirus exposure and HLA in healthy donors. General study results and limits: In a later analysis, TCR beta V- and J-gene trimming showed a link to a missense DCLRE1C variant.

This clone has only a few counts. The antigen remains unidentified. CDR3 size: 15 residues. Trimming stripped 3 bases from V and 5 bases from J, with 16 bases between. Germline CDR1 and CDR2: SGHTA and FQGNSA. The PCR was carried out with 60 Vbeta primers and 13 Jbeta primers. The table came from immunoSEQ multiplex PCR; TCRdb's copy has only in-frame clones and leaves some out. The sample includes 75,000 to 90,000 clones, almost 80% of them seen just once. The clonotype was recovered from a woman aged 40 to 55 in good health and CMV-seropositive. The V call is TRBV7-2, the J call TRBJ1-1, with TRBD1 as a possible D gene (5 bases). The material sequenced was PBMCs. The CDR3 nucleotides read TGTGCCAGCAGCTTCCGACCGACAGATCCTACTGAAGCTTTCTTT. Amino acid sequence: CASSFRPTDPTEAFF.